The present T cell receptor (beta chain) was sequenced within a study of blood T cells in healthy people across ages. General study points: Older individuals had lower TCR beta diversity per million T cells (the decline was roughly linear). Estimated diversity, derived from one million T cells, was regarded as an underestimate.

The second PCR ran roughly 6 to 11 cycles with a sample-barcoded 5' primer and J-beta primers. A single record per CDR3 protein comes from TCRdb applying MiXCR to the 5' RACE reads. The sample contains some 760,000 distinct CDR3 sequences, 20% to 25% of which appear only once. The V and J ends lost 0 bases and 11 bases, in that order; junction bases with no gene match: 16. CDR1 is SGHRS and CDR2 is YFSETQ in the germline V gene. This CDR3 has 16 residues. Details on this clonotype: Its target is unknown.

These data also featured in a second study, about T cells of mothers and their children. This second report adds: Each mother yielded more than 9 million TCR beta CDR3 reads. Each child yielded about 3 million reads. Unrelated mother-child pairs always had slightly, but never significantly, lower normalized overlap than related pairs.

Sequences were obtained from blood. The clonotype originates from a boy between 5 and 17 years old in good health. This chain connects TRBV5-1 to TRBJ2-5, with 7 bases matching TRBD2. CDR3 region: CASSLAGGGTGYGQYF. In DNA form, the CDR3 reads TGCGCCAGCAGCTTGGCTGGGGGGGGTACAGGTTACGGGCAGTACTTC.